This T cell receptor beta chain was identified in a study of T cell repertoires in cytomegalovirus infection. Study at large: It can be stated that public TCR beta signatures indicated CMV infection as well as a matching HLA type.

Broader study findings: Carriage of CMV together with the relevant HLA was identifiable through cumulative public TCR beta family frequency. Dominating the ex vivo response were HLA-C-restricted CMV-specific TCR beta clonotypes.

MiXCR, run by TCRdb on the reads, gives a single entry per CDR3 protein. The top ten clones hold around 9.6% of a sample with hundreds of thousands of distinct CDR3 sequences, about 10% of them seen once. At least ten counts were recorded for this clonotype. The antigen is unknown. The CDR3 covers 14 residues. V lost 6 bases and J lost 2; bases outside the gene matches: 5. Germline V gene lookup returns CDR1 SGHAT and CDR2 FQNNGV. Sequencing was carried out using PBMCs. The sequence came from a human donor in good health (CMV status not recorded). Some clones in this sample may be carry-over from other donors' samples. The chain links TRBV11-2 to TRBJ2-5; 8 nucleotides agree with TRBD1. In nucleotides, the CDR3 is TGTGCCAGCAGAACGACAGGGGATCAAGAGACCCAGTACTTC. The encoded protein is CASRTTGDQETQYF.